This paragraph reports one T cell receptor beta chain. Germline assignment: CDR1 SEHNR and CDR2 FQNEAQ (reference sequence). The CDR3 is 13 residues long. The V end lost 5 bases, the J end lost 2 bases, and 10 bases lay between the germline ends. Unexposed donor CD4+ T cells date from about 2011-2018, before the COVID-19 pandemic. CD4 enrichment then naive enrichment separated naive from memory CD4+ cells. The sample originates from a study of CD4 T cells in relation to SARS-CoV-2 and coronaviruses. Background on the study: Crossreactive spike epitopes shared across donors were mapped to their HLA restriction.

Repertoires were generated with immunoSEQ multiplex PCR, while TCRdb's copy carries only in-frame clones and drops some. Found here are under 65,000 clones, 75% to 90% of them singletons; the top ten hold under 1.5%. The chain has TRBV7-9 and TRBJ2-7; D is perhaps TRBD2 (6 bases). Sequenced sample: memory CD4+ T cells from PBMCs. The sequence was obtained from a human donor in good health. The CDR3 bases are TGTGCCAGCAGCCCCGGGACTCCCTACGAGCAGTACTTC. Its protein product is CASSPGTPYEQYF. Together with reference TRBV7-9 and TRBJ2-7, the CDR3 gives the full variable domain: DTGVSQNPRHKITKRGQNVTFRCDPISEHNRLYWYRQTLGQGPEFLTYFQNEAQLEKSRLLSDRFSAERPKGSFSTLEIQRTEQGDSAMYLCASSPGTPYEQYFGPGTRLTVT.